What follows describes a single T cell receptor beta chain. How the authors handled the data: Estimated nucleated cell counts came from reference gene primer amplification. Clones were read by immunoSEQ multiplex PCR, and TCRdb kept only the in-frame ones, dropping some. V and J calls and clone size follow that table, whereas D and trimming were derived from the DNA. The data contain some 320,000 clones, roughly 89% of them singletons. The source of the sample is a study of blood T cell repertoires in COVID-19. In the study overall: The United States, Italy and Spain were the sources of the acute and convalescent COVID-19 samples. The analysed material was cDNA or gDNA that came from T cells, B-cell-depleted T cells, or PBMCs.

Seattle participants joined during active infection and were tracked over time. The CDR3 consists of 13 residues. Germline V gene lookup returns CDR1 SGHDT and CDR2 YYEEEE. V gave up 0 bases and J gave up 1 base, with 4 bases separating them. This TCR derives from a woman between 25 and 40 years old with COVID-19, enrolled during active disease. The sequenced sample was peripheral blood. The chain uses TRBV5-6 and TRBJ1-1; D gene ambiguous. The CDR3 reads CASSLDRNTEAFF. DNA of the CDR3: TGTGCCAGCAGCTTGGACAGGAACACTGAAGCTTTCTTT.